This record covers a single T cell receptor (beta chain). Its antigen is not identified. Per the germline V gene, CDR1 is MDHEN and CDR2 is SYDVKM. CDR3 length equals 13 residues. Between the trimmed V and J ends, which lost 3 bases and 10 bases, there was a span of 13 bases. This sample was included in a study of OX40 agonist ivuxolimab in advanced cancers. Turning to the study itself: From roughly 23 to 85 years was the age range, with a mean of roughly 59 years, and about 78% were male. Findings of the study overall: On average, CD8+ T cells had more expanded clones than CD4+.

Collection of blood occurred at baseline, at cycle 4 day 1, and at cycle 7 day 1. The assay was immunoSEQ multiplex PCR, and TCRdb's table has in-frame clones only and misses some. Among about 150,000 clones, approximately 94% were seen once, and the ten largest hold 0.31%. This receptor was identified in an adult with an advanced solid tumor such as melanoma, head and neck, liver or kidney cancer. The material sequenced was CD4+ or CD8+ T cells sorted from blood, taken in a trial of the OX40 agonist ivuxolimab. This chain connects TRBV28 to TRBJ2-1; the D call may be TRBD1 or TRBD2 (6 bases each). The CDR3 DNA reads TGTGCCAGCAGTTTTAGGCTGGGGGGCGAGCAGTTCTTC. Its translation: CASSFRLGGEQFF.